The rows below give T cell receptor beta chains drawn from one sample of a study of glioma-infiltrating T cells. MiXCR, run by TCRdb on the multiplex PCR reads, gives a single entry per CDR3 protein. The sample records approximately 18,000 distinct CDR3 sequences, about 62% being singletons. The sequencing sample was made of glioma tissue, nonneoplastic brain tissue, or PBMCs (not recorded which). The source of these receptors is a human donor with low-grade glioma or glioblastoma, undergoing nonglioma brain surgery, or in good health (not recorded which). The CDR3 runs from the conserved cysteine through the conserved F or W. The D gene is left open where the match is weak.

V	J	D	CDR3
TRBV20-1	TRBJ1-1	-	CSAGIGGLGTEAFF
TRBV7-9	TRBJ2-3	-	CASSLNRPRTDTQYF
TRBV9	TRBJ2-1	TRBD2	CVSSGGLAGNEQFF
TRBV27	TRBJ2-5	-	CASSLSYEGGETQYF
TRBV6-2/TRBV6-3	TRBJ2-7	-	CASSYATARGHEQYF
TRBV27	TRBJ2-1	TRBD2	CASSLGTSGTYNEQFF
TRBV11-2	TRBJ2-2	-	CASSRNLGLITGELFF
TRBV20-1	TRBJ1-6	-	CSALESSYNSPLHF
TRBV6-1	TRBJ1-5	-	CASMSIRENQPQHF
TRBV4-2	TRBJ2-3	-	CASSQDGSRTDTQYF
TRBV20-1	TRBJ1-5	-	CSARGSLRSNQPQHF
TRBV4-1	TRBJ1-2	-	CARSQDGDRAAGYTF
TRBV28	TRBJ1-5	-	CASSATSLPQHF
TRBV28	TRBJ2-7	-	CASSSARVYSYEQYF
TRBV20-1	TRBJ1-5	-	CSAQGGLNQPQHF
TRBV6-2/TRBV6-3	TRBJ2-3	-	CASSYDEYQDTQYF
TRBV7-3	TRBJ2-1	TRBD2	CASSPGSGSGNEQFF
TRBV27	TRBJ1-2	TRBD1	CASSLASQGTYGYTF
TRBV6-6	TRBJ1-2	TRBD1	CASRPPGQVYGYTF
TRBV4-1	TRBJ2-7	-	CASSHPTVSRYEQYF
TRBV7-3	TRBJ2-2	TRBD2	CASSLTVSGGYTGELFF
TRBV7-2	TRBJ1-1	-	CASSAPEAYF
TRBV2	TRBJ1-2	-	CASSPGTFYGYTF
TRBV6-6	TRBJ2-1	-	CASSYRPHSYNEQFF
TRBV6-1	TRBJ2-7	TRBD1	CASDSGTGKSEQYF
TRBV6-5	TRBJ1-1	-	CASSVRTVNTEASF
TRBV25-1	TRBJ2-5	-	CASKPGGETQYF
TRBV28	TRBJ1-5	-	CASSLGSHSNQPQHF
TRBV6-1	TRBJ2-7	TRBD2	CASTPTSGRVVEQYF